This TCR beta chain was profiled in a study of cytomegalovirus exposure and HLA in healthy donors. This clone occurred a few times. At one end the junction does not follow the germline gene, possibly because of a read error. PCR primers comprised 60 Vbeta and 13 Jbeta primers. The data were produced by immunoSEQ multiplex PCR, yet TCRdb's version contains in-frame clones alone and is incomplete. The sample holds roughly 120,000 clones, 80% seen once. The CDR3 is 11 amino acids. Germline V gives CDR1 SEHNR, CDR2 FQNEAQ (reference sequence). The chain combines TRBV7-9 with TRBJ2-5, with D hard to call. Specimen: PBMCs. The clonotype comes from a male donor in good health and CMV-seronegative. Here the CDR3 DNA reads TGTTCCAGCAGCCTACAAGAGACCCAGTACTTC. This encodes CSSSLQETQYF.